This T cell receptor (beta chain) was recorded in a study of cytomegalovirus exposure and HLA in healthy donors. This PCR relied on a set of 60 Vbeta primers and 13 Jbeta primers. The data were produced by immunoSEQ multiplex PCR, yet TCRdb's version contains in-frame clones alone and is incomplete. This table has roughly 140,000 clones, 79% appearing once. As regards this clone: Its target is not known.

Findings of the study overall: It has been reported that TCR beta sequences accurately predicted the HLA-A and HLA-B alleles of most subjects. Fewer N-insertions (relative to the roughly 630-donor mean) were reportedly seen in an Asian-associated ancestry cluster in a later analysis.

This CDR3 is 15 amino acids long. This TCR came from a middle-aged woman in good health and CMV-seropositive. The V and J genes are TRBV21-1 and TRBJ1-6; the D call TRBD1 from the table was never checked on the DNA. TRBV21-1 is described as a pseudogene. The sample consisted of PBMCs. CDR3: CASRPGTGCNSPLHF. As DNA, the CDR3 is TGTGCCAGCAGGCCCGGGACAGGGTGCAATTCACCCCTCCACTTT.